The present T cell receptor (beta chain) was sequenced within a study of T cell repertoires in cytomegalovirus infection. J was trimmed by 7 bases and V by 8 bases; bases with no gene match: 9. CDR1 SNHLY and CDR2 FYNNEI come from the germline V gene. The CDR3 has 13 residues. TCRdb independently ran MiXCR on the reads; one entry per CDR3 protein. The table records hundreds of thousands of distinct CDR3 sequences, about a sixth of them present only once. This clonotype was picked up a small number of times. The chain links TRBV2 to TRBJ1-2; 8 bases match TRBD1. The sample taken for sequencing was PBMCs. The sequence was collected from a human donor in good health (CMV status not recorded). Some clones in this sample may be carry-over from other donors' samples. In DNA form, the CDR3 reads TGTGCCAGCGGGCTCCGGGACAGGCGTGGCTACACCTTC. Translated: CASGLRDRRGYTF.